The 15 T cell receptor beta chains listed next were all sequenced from one sample in a study of early T cells in non-severe SARS-CoV-2 infection. Using its own MiXCR run on the 5' RACE reads, TCRdb lists one record per CDR3 protein. In the table there are approximately 71,000 distinct CDR3 sequences, approximately 12% of which are singletons. Sequencing used whole blood. The receptors were gathered from an adult who was a healthcare worker with PCR-confirmed SARS-CoV-2 infection or an uninfected control (not recorded which).

The J gene is TRBJ1-2, the V gene TRBV7-9; D is unresolved. V shed 7 bases and J shed 3 bases, with 18 bases lying between them. Germline V gene sequence: CDR1 SEHNR, CDR2 FQNEAQ (reference sequence). CDR3 length: 15 amino acids. In DNA form, the CDR3 reads TGTGCCAGCACCAACCAAGGGTTACCGGACTATGGCTACACCTTC. Translated: CASTNQGLPDYGYTF.

This clonotype was seen only a few times. The gene calls are TRBV20-1 and TRBJ1-1; 7 nucleotides agree with TRBD1. The CDR3 has 14 amino acids. CDR1 and CDR2 (germline): DFQATT, SNEGSKA (reference sequence). Trimming at V came to 2 bases and at J to 5 bases, leaving 8 bases not matched to a gene. The CDR3 is CSARTPQGFTEAFF. DNA for the CDR3: TGCAGTGCTAGAACCCCACAGGGGTTTACTGAAGCTTTCTTT.

This clonotype was found many times. V gene TRBV6-6 combines with J gene TRBJ1-5, with 7 bases that match TRBD1. This CDR3 has 15 amino acids. V dropped 0 bases and J dropped 6; count of bases not matched to a gene: 5. Germline values: CDR1 MNHNY, CDR2 SVGAGI (reference sequence). The CDR3 sequence: CASSYSRGLSQPQHF. The CDR3 DNA sequence: TGTGCCAGCAGTTACTCGAGGGGGCTGAGTCAGCCCCAGCATTTT.

The table lists this clonotype with many counts. V is TRBV9 and J is TRBJ2-2; 11 nucleotides align to TRBD2. The V gene end was trimmed by 3 bases and the J gene end by 3 bases; junction bases not matched to a gene: 10. Germline CDR1 SGDLS, CDR2 YYNGEE. This CDR3 region has 18 residues. Here the CDR3 DNA reads TGTGCCAGCAGCGGCCTATTAACGGGACTAGCGGACACCGGGGAGCTGTTTTTT. Encoded protein: CASSGLLTGLADTGELFF.

This clonotype turned up a few times. The chain has TRBV28 and TRBJ2-2; tentatively, D is TRBD2 (6 bases). The V end lost 7 bases, the J end lost 8 bases, and 17 bases lay between the germline ends. There are 14 residues in the CDR3. The germline CDR1 and CDR2 sequences are MDHEN and SYDVKM. CDR3 in amino acids: CASTWRVASGELFF. The DNA for the CDR3 is TGTGCCAGCACATGGAGGGTAGCTTCAGGGGAGCTGTTTTTT.

This clonotype was detected ten times or more. The CDR3, as DNA: TGTGCCAGCAGGGACAGGGCCGGGGAGCTGTTTTTT. This gives the protein CASRDRAGELFF. V usage is TRBV7-3 and J usage is TRBJ2-2; TRBD1 matches 8 bases. Trimming at V came to 6 bases and at J to 6 bases, leaving 0 bases not matched to a gene. This CDR3 comprises 12 residues. Germline values: CDR1 SGHTA, CDR2 FQGTGA.

The rearrangement joins TRBV9 to TRBJ1-5; the D gene is possibly TRBD1 (5 bases). V was clipped by 5 bases and J by 10 bases, with 25 bases between them. The CDR3 is made up of 16 amino acids. From germline, CDR1 is SGDLS and CDR2 YYNGEE. CDR3: CASSDHYRRGAEPQHF. CDR3 nucleotides: TGTGCCAGCAGTGATCATTACCGGAGGGGCGCGGAACCCCAGCATTTT.

This clonotype was seen many times. J is TRBJ1-6 and V is TRBV3-1; 11 bases line up with TRBD1. This CDR3 is 15 amino acids long. Per germline, CDR1 LGHDT and CDR2 YNNKEL (reference sequence). Losses at the gene ends were 4 bases for V and 16 bases for J; bases not matched to a gene: 12. CDR3 coding DNA: TGTGCCAGCAGCCCCCGGACAGGGGGCGGTTCTATACTCCACTTT. Its translation: CASSPRTGGGSILHF.

This clonotype was counted between two and nine times. This chain links TRBV29-1 with TRBJ1-5; no definite D call. Between the trimmed V and J ends, which lost 7 bases and 3 bases, there was a span of 13 bases. CDR3 length: 13 amino acids. Germline lookup yields CDR1 SQVTM and CDR2 ANQGSEA. The CDR3 DNA sequence: TGCAGCGCCGGACTGGGCAACAATCAGCCCCAGCATTTT. Amino acid sequence: CSAGLGNNQPQHF.

This clonotype was picked up a small number of times. In nucleotides, the CDR3 is TGCGCCAGCAGCCAAGATAAGTTTTCGTACGTTTCCTACGAGCAGTACTTC. Translated, it gives CASSQDKFSYVSYEQYF. The rearrangement joins TRBV4-1 to TRBJ2-7; D ambiguous. CDR1 is MGHRA and CDR2 is YSYEKL in the germline V gene. Between the trimmed V and J ends, which lost 0 bases and 1 base, there was a span of 16 bases. The length of the CDR3 is 17 residues.

The chain is built from TRBV28 and TRBJ1-1; 9 nucleotides line up with TRBD1. The V gene end was trimmed by 3 bases and the J gene end by 5 bases; junction bases not matched to a gene: 4. Germline CDR1 MDHEN, CDR2 SYDVKM. This CDR3 contains 14 residues. The chain's CDR3 is CASSFSGTGTEAFF. Here the CDR3 DNA reads TGTGCCAGCAGTTTCTCAGGGACAGGGACTGAAGCTTTCTTT.

The chain couples TRBV15 to TRBJ2-1; maybe TRBD2 (6 bases). There are 16 residues in the CDR3. Between the trimmed V and J ends, which lost 1 base and 7 bases, there was a span of 17 bases. The V gene's germline CDR1 is LNHNV and CDR2 YYDKDF (reference sequence). CDR3 sequence: CATSRAGRTKSNEQFF. CDR3 in DNA: TGTGCCACCAGCAGAGCGGGGAGGACAAAGTCGAATGAGCAGTTCTTC.

This clonotype was detected many times. The chain employs TRBV19 and TRBJ2-2; no clear D gene. The CDR3 sequence is 15 residues long. Germline V gives CDR1 LNHDA, CDR2 SQIVND (reference sequence). The ends were cut back, 6 bases at V and 5 bases at J, with 16 bases in the middle. CDR3 bases: TGTGCCAGTAGGTACAGTGCTCTTGTTACCGGGGAGCTGTTTTTT. Translation gives CASRYSALVTGELFF. Based on the CDR3 plus reference TRBV19 and TRBJ2-2, the full variable domain is DGGITQSPKYLFRKEGQNVTLSCEQNLNHDAMYWYRQDPGQGLRLIYYSQIVNDFQKGDIAEGYSVSREKKESFPLTVTSAQKNPTAFYLCASRYSALVTGELFFGEGSRLTVL.

This clonotype has ten or more counts. This chain links TRBV5-4 with TRBJ2-3; D gene uncertain. Per the germline V gene, CDR1 is SGHNT and CDR2 is YYREEE (reference sequence). This CDR3 has 15 residues. V shed 2 bases and J shed 0 bases, with 10 bases lying between them. The CDR3 loop reads CASSFTATSTDTQYF. CDR3 nucleotide sequence: TGTGCCAGCAGCTTCACAGCGACTAGCACAGATACGCAGTATTTT.

Note on this clonotype: One junction end disagrees with the germline gene, perhaps due to a read error. The chain recombines TRBV11-1 with TRBJ2-7; maybe TRBD2 (5 bases). Germline V gene lookup returns CDR1 SGHAT and CDR2 FQDESV (reference sequence). The CDR3 has 13 residues. The CDR3 bases are TGTGCCAGCAGCCTTGGACTCTCCCACGAGCAGTACTTC. Translating gives CASSLGLSHEQYF. Drawing the rest from reference TRBV11-1 and TRBJ2-7, the complete variable domain is EAEVAQSPRYKITEKSQAVAFWCDPISGHATLYWYRQILGQGPELLVQFQDESVVDDSQLPKDRFSAERLKGVDSTLKIQPAELGDSAMYLCASSLGLSHEQYFGPGTRLTVT.